Presented here are 12 T cell receptor beta chains from one specimen sequenced in a study of blood T cell repertoires in COVID-19. TCRdb keeps only in-frame clones here, not all; method: immunoSEQ multiplex PCR. The sample holds roughly 430,000 clones, roughly 88% seen once. Sequenced sample: PBMCs or T cells enriched from blood (not recorded which). These receptors all come from a woman younger than 35 who had been exposed to COVID-19.

This clone showed up just a few times. This rearrangement joins TRBV2 to TRBJ2-7; TRBD2 agrees at 8 bases. V gave up 5 bases and J gave up 6 bases; unmatched junction bases: 0. In germline, CDR1 is SNHLY, CDR2 FYNNEI. CDR3 length: 11 residues. CDR3 nucleotides: TGTGCCAGCAGTAGCGGGAGCGAGCAGTACTTC. Its translation is CASSSGSEQYF.

The chain uses TRBV28 and TRBJ2-3; perhaps TRBD2 as D (7 bases). The CDR3 runs 16 residues. Trimming left V 4 bases short and J 2 bases short, with 16 bases between. The germline V gene encodes CDR1 MDHEN and CDR2 SYDVKM. CDR3 region: CASSWGGLADTDTQYF. In nucleotides, the CDR3 is TGTGCCAGCAGTTGGGGGGGGCTAGCGGACACAGATACGCAGTATTTT.

CDR3 DNA sequence: TGTGCCAGCAGCTCACGGGAGGATCCGAACACCGGGGAGCTGTTTTTT. As protein: CASSSREDPNTGELFF. The chain employs TRBV11-3 and TRBJ2-2; 7 bases fit TRBD2. Unmatched junction bases numbered 5, after V lost 4 bases and J lost 0 bases. The CDR3 sequence is 16 residues long. Germline V gene sequence: CDR1 SGHNT, CDR2 YENEEA. The complete variable domain, with remaining parts taken from reference TRBV11-3 and TRBJ2-2, reads EAGVVQSPRYKIIEKKQPVAFWCNPISGHNTLYWYLQNLGQGPELLIRYENEEAVDDSQLPKDRFSAERLKGVDSTLKIQPAELGDSAVYLCASSSREDPNTGELFFGEGSRLTVL.

This chain joins TRBV6-4 and TRBJ2-5; a possible D gene is TRBD1 (6 bases). Looked up from germline, CDR1 is MRHNA and CDR2 is SNTAGT. The V gene lost 2 bases and the J gene lost 4 bases, with 20 bases spanning the gap. This CDR3 spans 17 amino acids. CDR3: CASSDVRGRSCLETQYF. The CDR3 nucleotides read TGTGCCAGCAGTGACGTGAGGGGGAGAAGTTGTTTAGAGACCCAGTACTTC.

This chain uses TRBV2 with TRBJ2-2, with a weak D call TRBD2 (7 bases). The CDR3 is made up of 14 amino acids. V was shortened by 11 bases and J by 2 bases, with 15 bases between the two germline ends. In germline, CDR1 is SNHLY, CDR2 FYNNEI. CDR3 bases: TGTGCCTCACGGGGGGCGACCAACACCGGGGAGCTGTTTTTT. Amino acids: CASRGATNTGELFF.

The chain has TRBV7-2 and TRBJ2-2; possible D gene TRBD1, 6 bases. CDR1 and CDR2 (germline): SGHTA, FQGNSA. This CDR3 contains 15 residues. V lost 5 bases, J lost 2 bases, and 12 bases lay in between. The CDR3 nucleotides read TGTGCCAGCAGCAAGGGGACATCAAACACCGGGGAGCTGTTTTTT. Translated: CASSKGTSNTGELFF.

The J gene is TRBJ2-3, the V gene TRBV4-2, with TRBD2 identical over 9 bases. CDR1 and CDR2 (germline): LGHNA, YNFKEQ. This CDR3 is built from 16 residues. After removal of 0 bases from V and 2 bases from J, the junction contained 3 bases not matched to a gene. The CDR3 reads CASSQEPGLATDTQYF. The CDR3 region has the DNA TGTGCCAGCAGCCAAGAACCGGGACTAGCCACAGATACGCAGTATTTT.

This chain joins TRBV6-5 and TRBJ1-3; 8 bases align to TRBD1. J gave up 2 bases and V 2 bases, and 2 bases lay outside the gene matches. Germline CDR1 MNHEY, CDR2 SVGAGI. The CDR3 loop spans 15 amino acids. The CDR3 bases are TGTGCCAGCAGTTACACGACAGGGGCTGGAAACACCATATATTTT. Translating it yields CASSYTTGAGNTIYF.

This chain joins TRBV13 and TRBJ2-7; TRBD2 aligns across 13 bases. This CDR3 contains 16 residues. In germline, CDR1 is PRHDT, CDR2 FYEKMQ (reference sequence). With 5 bases clipped from V and 7 bases from J, the junction kept 11 bases outside the gene matches. The CDR3 DNA sequence: TGTGCCAGCAGCACTAGGACTAGCGGGAGAGCTTGGGAGCAGTACTTC. Amino acid sequence: CASSTRTSGRAWEQYF.

This clone was seen a handful of times. V and J are TRBV7-3 and TRBJ1-1; 9 positions agree with TRBD1. The CDR3 extends over 15 amino acids. In germline, CDR1 is SGHTA, CDR2 FQGTGA. The junction had 4 bases not matched to a gene; V was cut back by 2 bases and J by 3 bases. CDR3 nucleotide sequence: TGTGCCAGCAGCTTAGGACAGGGGTCGTACACTGAAGCTTTCTTT. Encoded protein: CASSLGQGSYTEAFF.

The CDR3 here is CASSSGVQETQYF. The DNA for the CDR3 is TGTGCCAGCAGTAGCGGGGTACAAGAGACCCAGTACTTC. This rearrangement joins TRBV11-3 to TRBJ2-5; 8 bases are shared with TRBD2. CDR3 length: 13 residues. CDR1 is SGHNT and CDR2 is YENEEA in the germline V gene. V gave up 6 bases and J gave up 2 bases; unmatched junction bases: 2.

The chain uses TRBV13 and TRBJ1-1, with TRBD1 identical over 7 bases. Trimming at V came to 5 bases and at J to 8 bases, leaving 8 bases not matched to a gene. This CDR3 comprises 13 residues. Germline V gene data show CDR1 as PRHDT and CDR2 as FYEKMQ (reference sequence). CDR3 coding DNA: TGTGCCAGCAGCCAAGGGACAGCCACAGAAGCTTTCTTT. This codes for CASSQGTATEAFF.